What follows are 23 T cell receptor beta chains derived from one specimen sequenced in a study of spatial heterogeneity in lung cancer. The time point is: sample taken at primary tumor resection. In TCRdb, the 5' RACE reads were re-called with MiXCR into one record per CDR3 protein. The sample contains more than 65,000 distinct CDR3 sequences, under 8.5% of which appear only once. This specimen was PBMCs, taken at surgery. Receptor source: a male donor with early-stage non-small cell lung cancer.

This clonotype was found many times. This chain uses TRBV28 with TRBJ1-5, with D unresolved. Between the trimmed V and J ends, which lost 2 bases and 7 bases, there was a span of 15 bases. The V gene's germline CDR1 is MDHEN and CDR2 SYDVKM. There are 15 residues in the CDR3. DNA for the CDR3: TGTGCCAGCAGTTTAGTCCGGGGATTCGGGCAGCCCCAGCATTTT. Its protein is CASSLVRGFGQPQHF.

This clonotype was recorded a few times. The chain has TRBV6-5 and TRBJ2-3; D gene unclear. V lost 5 bases to trimming and J lost 0 bases, with 12 bases between them. There are 15 residues in the CDR3. Germline CDR1 reads MNHEY; CDR2 reads SVGAGI. The CDR3 here is CASSQMGTSTDTQYF. The CDR3 coding sequence is TGTGCCAGCAGTCAAATGGGAACTAGCACAGATACGCAGTATTTT.

In its sample, this clonotype was seen a few times. The V gene is TRBV7-6, the J gene TRBJ2-3, with 9 bases fitting TRBD1. The V and J ends lost 2 bases and 4 bases, in that order; junction bases with no gene match: 13. Germline-derived CDR1 and CDR2 are SGHVS and FNYEAQ. The CDR3 has 18 residues. In DNA, the CDR3 is TGTGCCAGCAGCTTATTCTCTCACGGACAGGGGTACGCAGATACGCAGTATTTT. Encoded protein: CASSLFSHGQGYADTQYF.

With respect to this clonotype: This may be a read error, as it is one base from a much larger clone. This sequence joins TRBV29-1 and TRBJ1-5; D remains ambiguous. V lost 8 bases and J lost 6, with 17 bases in between. The CDR3 is 13 amino acids. Germline CDR1 SQVTM, CDR2 ANQGSEA. CDR3 amino acids: CSIRARSIQPQHF. The CDR3 DNA sequence: TGCAGCATACGGGCTAGGAGTATTCAGCCCCAGCATTTT.

In this sample, this clonotype turned up many times. The V and J genes are TRBV4-1 and TRBJ2-3, with D possibly TRBD1 on 6 matching bases. The length of the CDR3 is 13 residues. The germline CDR1 and CDR2 sequences are MGHRA and YSYEKL. V was pared by 5 bases and J by 10 bases, with 16 bases between. For the CDR3, the DNA is TGCGCCAGCAGCTATTCCGCGCAGGGGCCGCAGTATTTT. Its translation: CASSYSAQGPQYF.

The chain recombines TRBV11-3 with TRBJ2-7; D gene ambiguous. Germline V lookup: CDR1 SGHNT, CDR2 YENEEA. The CDR3 contains 15 residues. The germline V and J ends were trimmed by 2 bases and 5 bases, with 16 bases remaining between them. The CDR3 here is CASSLSGQNFNEQYF. The CDR3 region has the DNA TGTGCCAGCAGCTTAAGTGGGCAGAACTTCAACGAGCAGTACTTC.

This clonotype was picked up many times. The chain is built from TRBV29-1 and TRBJ2-5, with TRBD2 identical over 8 bases. The CDR3 loop spans 14 amino acids. The germline CDR1 and CDR2 sequences are SQVTM and ANQGSEA. V shed 0 bases and J 2 bases; nucleotides not matched to a gene: 2. CDR3 in DNA: TGCAGCGTTGAAGATAGCGGGAAGCAAGAGACCCAGTACTTC. This encodes CSVEDSGKQETQYF.

This chain joins TRBV7-9 and TRBJ2-1; 13 bases agree with TRBD2. V lost 1 base, J lost 4 bases, and 1 base stayed unmatched. The CDR3 spans 16 residues. Germline CDR1 is SEHNR and CDR2 is FQNEAQ (reference sequence). CDR3 bases: TGTGCCAGCAGCTTAGGACTAGCGGGAGGATACAATGAGCAGTTCTTC. It codes for CASSLGLAGGYNEQFF.

The chain has TRBV6-2 or TRBV6-3 and TRBJ1-4; D is perhaps TRBD1 (5 bases). CDR3 length equals 14 residues. V gave up 5 bases and J gave up 7 bases, with 14 bases separating them. CDR1 MNHEY and CDR2 SVGEGT come from the germline V gene. CDR3: CASSLDSIVEKLFF. The CDR3, as DNA: TGTGCCAGCAGTCTCGACAGTATCGTTGAAAAACTGTTTTTT.

This chain joins TRBV2 and TRBJ2-3; D possibly corresponds to TRBD1 (6 bases). This CDR3 is 12 amino acids long. Trimming cost V 8 bases and J 2 bases, with 8 bases left between them. Germline CDR1 and CDR2: SNHLY and FYNNEI. The CDR3 loop reads CASDRNTDTQYF. As DNA, the CDR3 is TGTGCCAGCGACAGGAACACAGATACGCAGTATTTT.

The table lists this clonotype with many counts. This chain connects TRBV29-1 to TRBJ1-2; the D gene is possibly TRBD1 (6 bases). Germline V gene sequence: CDR1 SQVTM, CDR2 ANQGSEA. Trimming shortened V by 7 bases and J by 5 bases, and 11 bases separated the two germline ends. This CDR3 region has 11 residues. CDR3 loop: CSGTGSYGYTF. CDR3 in DNA: TGCAGCGGTACAGGGAGTTATGGCTACACCTTC.

This clonotype came up a few times. The J gene is TRBJ2-1, the V gene TRBV5-1, with unresolved D. The CDR3 has 14 amino acids. Trimming pared 0 bases from V and 5 bases from J, leaving 9 bases between. Germline CDR1 SGHRS, CDR2 YFSETQ. CDR3 sequence reads: CASSLEPADNEQFF. The CDR3 DNA is TGCGCCAGCAGCTTGGAACCGGCCGACAATGAGCAGTTCTTC.

This clonotype was picked up a small number of times. The chain joins TRBV19 to TRBJ1-1; the D is unclear. The CDR3 is made up of 13 amino acids. V lost 1 base and J lost 5, with 8 bases in between. Germline V gene sequence: CDR1 LNHDA, CDR2 SQIVND (reference sequence). The CDR3 protein is CASSIGYRTEAFF. The CDR3 DNA follows: TGTGCCAGTAGTATAGGATACAGAACTGAAGCTTTCTTT.

Only a few counts were recorded for this clonotype. The J gene is TRBJ1-1, the V gene TRBV18; TRBD1 aligns across 10 bases. The CDR3 extends over 15 amino acids. Germline V gene lookup returns CDR1 KGHSH and CDR2 LQKENI. V was clipped by 3 bases and J by 10 bases; unmatched bases: 11. Here the CDR3 DNA reads TGTGCCAGCTCACCCTCGGGACAGGGGACCCGGGGAGCTTTCTTT. This sequence encodes CASSPSGQGTRGAFF.

This clonotype was seen repeatedly, ten times or more. The chain recombines TRBV6-6 with TRBJ2-7; tentative D call: TRBD1 (6 bases). Germline V lookup: CDR1 MNHNY, CDR2 SVGAGI (reference sequence). V dropped 3 bases and J dropped 3 bases, with 12 bases sitting between them. CDR3 length: 14 amino acids. CDR3 sequence reads: CASSYSSRGYEQYF. The CDR3 DNA reads TGTGCCAGCAGTTATTCAAGCAGGGGCTACGAGCAGTACTTC.

This clonotype has more than one count but fewer than ten. The chain is built from TRBV6-1 and TRBJ2-5, with TRBD2 identical over 11 bases. There are 14 residues in the CDR3. CDR1 is MNHNS and CDR2 is SASEGT in the germline V gene. Unmatched junction bases numbered 5, after V lost 6 bases and J lost 5 bases. The CDR3 spells CASRQVAGGETQYF. The CDR3 DNA is TGTGCCAGCAGGCAGGTAGCGGGAGGGGAGACCCAGTACTTC.

The chain carries TRBV20-1 and TRBJ2-1, with 7 bases identical to TRBD2. The CDR3 spans 15 residues. After removal of 3 bases from V and 8 bases from J, the junction contained 13 bases not matched to a gene. CDR1 is DFQATT and CDR2 is SNEGSKA in the germline V gene (reference sequence). The CDR3 reads CSARPTSPRMDEQFF. In DNA form, the CDR3 reads TGCAGTGCTAGGCCGACTAGCCCGAGGATGGATGAGCAGTTCTTC.

For this clonotype: A much more abundant neighbour one base away suggests this may be a read error. V gene TRBV29-1 combines with J gene TRBJ2-3; tentatively, D is TRBD1 (7 bases). The CDR3 runs 14 residues. Trimming shortened V by 2 bases and J by 1 base, and 10 bases separated the two germline ends. CDR1 is SQVTM, CDR2 ANQGSEA, per germline. CDR3 sequence: CSVECGTGTDTQYF. CDR3 DNA sequence: TGCAGCGTTGAATGCGGGACAGGCACAGATACGCAGTATTTT.

This rearrangement joins TRBV6-2 or TRBV6-3 to TRBJ2-1; D ambiguous. V shed 6 bases and J shed 4 bases, with 25 bases lying between them. The germline V gene encodes CDR1 MNHEY and CDR2 SVGEGT. The CDR3 consists of 18 residues. DNA for the CDR3: TGTGCCAGCAGCCCACTTGGGTCAACTGCCCGTCCTTACAATGAGCAGTTCTTC. It translates to CASSPLGSTARPYNEQFF.

This clonotype turned up a few times. The chain has TRBV29-1 and TRBJ2-7; 7 bases fit TRBD1. CDR3 size: 13 residues. After removal of 4 bases from V and 0 bases from J, the junction contained 3 bases not matched to a gene. Germline loops: CDR1 SQVTM, CDR2 ANQGSEA. The CDR3 reads CSVGQGVSYEQYF. CDR3 in DNA: TGCAGCGTTGGTCAGGGGGTCTCCTACGAGCAGTACTTC.

The V and J genes are TRBV29-1 and TRBJ2-7; TRBD1 is a possible D gene (5 bases). This CDR3 has 14 amino acids. The V end lost 6 bases, the J end lost 0 bases, and 15 bases lay between the germline ends. In germline, CDR1 is SQVTM, CDR2 ANQGSEA. Here the CDR3 DNA reads TGCAGCGTGTCCGACAGTTTACGCTCCTACGAGCAGTACTTC. Protein product: CSVSDSLRSYEQYF.

This clonotype was seen ten or more times. V and J are TRBV6-2 or TRBV6-3 and TRBJ2-4, with 8 bases fitting TRBD2. The J segment lost 0 bases and the V segment lost 5 bases, leaving 15 bases of the junction unmatched. CDR3 length: 19 amino acids. Germline CDR1 MNHEY, CDR2 SVGEGT. CDR3 amino acids: CASSPRPAGEPLAKNIQYF. Written as DNA, the CDR3 is TGTGCCAGCAGTCCACGCCCAGCGGGAGAACCCCTAGCCAAAAACATTCAGTACTTC.

The chain combines TRBV9 with TRBJ2-7; 7 bases map to TRBD2. CDR1 and CDR2 (germline): SGDLS, YYNGEE. The CDR3 has 15 amino acids. V gave up 0 bases and J gave up 0 bases; unmatched junction bases: 3. CDR3 amino acids: CASSVGSGVSYEQYF. The CDR3 nucleotides read TGTGCCAGCAGCGTAGGGAGCGGGGTCTCCTACGAGCAGTACTTC.